Sequencing of this T cell receptor (beta chain) was carried out in a study of metastatic and nonmetastatic thyroid tumors. Study-wide context: Both malignant and benign thyroid patients supplied peripheral blood and tumor or nodule tissue samples, across which the repertoires of these patients were then compared. Study-level points and caveats: TCR beta diversity was reportedly significantly higher in malignant thyroid tumors than benign nodules, in blood and tumor.

This clone has at least ten counts. Its antigen is unknown. Patients had received no treatment of any kind before thyroid surgery. In the authors' methods: CDR3 was compared across clinicopathological groups, and the resulting differences were used to build a distant-metastasis classifier for papillary thyroid cancer. TCRdb reprocessed the PCR reads using MiXCR. The V and J calls follow TCRdb's processing rather than the paper's. This table holds roughly 59,000 clones, about a sixth found once. Germline CDR1 reads MNHNY; CDR2 reads SVGAGI (reference sequence). Trimming pared 9 bases from V and 4 bases from J, leaving 30 bases between. The CDR3 covers 19 residues.

This sequence joins TRBV6-6 and TRBJ2-2; maybe TRBD2 (9 bases). Sequences were obtained from blood. The origin of this receptor is a male donor with papillary thyroid cancer or a benign thyroid nodule (not recorded which). Some clones in this sample may be carry-over from other donors' samples. The DNA of the CDR3 is TGTGCCAGTCAATACGGACAGGGAAGGGCGGGAGGGACCACCGGGGAGCTGTTTTTT. Translating gives CASQYGQGRAGGTTGELFF.